This entry features one T cell receptor (beta chain) sequence. The CDR3 consists of 13 residues. Germline trimming cut 9 bases from V and 3 bases from J; bases unmatched to any gene: 4. Germline V gives CDR1 LNHDA, CDR2 SQIVND (reference sequence). Source study methods: Using reference gene primer amplification, nucleated cell counts were estimated. TCRdb keeps only in-frame clones here, not all; method: immunoSEQ multiplex PCR. From that table come the V and J calls and clone size; the DNA was used to work out D and trimming. Of some 290,000 clones in the sample, 90% to 95% are singletons; the top ten hold around 4.2%. This specimen comes from a study of blood T cell repertoires in COVID-19.

Sequenced input: PBMCs or T cells enriched from blood (not recorded which). The rearrangement joins TRBV19 to TRBJ1-5; 8 bases fit TRBD1. The TCR sequence derives from a woman aged 25-40 years who had been exposed to COVID-19. CDR3 loop: CASRTGINQPQHF. CDR3 DNA sequence: TGTGCCAGCAGGACAGGGATCAATCAGCCCCAGCATTTT.